This TCR beta chain was recorded in a study of blood T cells in healthy people across ages. About the study: Template-switching capture recovered about one barcoded beta molecule per two T cells.

The CDR3 totals 14 residues. Germline loops: CDR1 MNHNS, CDR2 SASEGT. V dropped 3 bases and J dropped 7 bases, with 15 bases sitting between them. For the second PCR, which ran for about 7 to 11 cycles, a sample-barcoded 5' primer and a J-beta primer mix were used. TCRdb passed the 5' RACE reads through MiXCR, listing each CDR3 protein once. The sample comprises roughly 1.6 million distinct CDR3 sequences, roughly a third of which are singletons, and over 9% rests with the top ten. The sample consisted of blood. The chain combines TRBV6-1 with TRBJ1-2; D possibly corresponds to TRBD1 (6 bases). The receptor was isolated from a woman in her 30s in good health. The CDR3 here is CASSERGAWGGYTF. As DNA, the CDR3 is TGTGCCAGCAGTGAGAGGGGGGCCTGGGGTGGCTACACCTTC.